This T cell receptor (beta chain) was captured in a study of cytomegalovirus exposure and HLA in healthy donors. Study conclusions and caveats: Association with HLA alleles at 0.05 false discovery rate was found for 15,000 to 20,000 TCR beta sequences in a later analysis. What was likely a sequencing artifact was a cluster of highly shared sequence variants.

Use of 60 Vbeta and 13 Jbeta primers characterized the PCR. Only in-frame clones appear in the TCRdb table, and some are missing; sequencing was by immunoSEQ multiplex PCR. Among fewer than 110,000 clones, around three quarters were seen once, and the ten largest hold about 4.3%. About this clone itself: Its target is unknown. Its ends do not fully match the called genes, so a read error is possible.

Germline V gives CDR1 SEHNR, CDR2 FQNEAQ (reference sequence). The CDR3 sequence is 13 residues long. This TCR was recovered from a man in his forties in good health and CMV-seronegative. The rearrangement uses TRBV7-9 and TRBJ1-2; maybe TRBD1 (6 bases). The sample was PBMCs. The CDR3 region has the DNA TGTTCCAGCAGCCCAAGGACAGCCTATGGCTACACCTTC. It yields the protein CSSSPRTAYGYTF.